This T cell receptor (beta chain) was recovered during a study of shared clonotypes between healthy human individuals. A deep-level run was used for the assay. Libraries were prepared by immunoSEQ multiplex PCR; TCRdb keeps only in-frame clonotypes and omits some of them. There are some 2.1 million clones in the sample; 85% to 95% occur only once, and more than 0.1% lies in the top ten. Regarding the study as a whole: Clonotype sharing among donors likely depends on sequencing depth.

As to this clone: What it binds is not known.

Germline CDR1 SGHTA, CDR2 FQGNSA. V trimming: 1 base; J trimming: 6 bases; junction bases outside the gene matches: 3. The CDR3 is 16 residues long. Specimen: naive CD4+ T cells sorted from blood. As for subset: CD45RA+ positively selected. The receptor was derived from a man aged 18 to 35 in good health. The J gene is TRBJ2-1, the V gene TRBV7-2; TRBD2 matches 13 bases. The CDR3 region is CASSLGGTSGINEQFF. In DNA, the CDR3 is TGTGCCAGCAGCTTAGGAGGGACTAGCGGGATCAATGAGCAGTTCTTC. The variable domain in full, completed from reference TRBV7-2 and TRBJ2-1, reads GAGVSQSPSNKVTEKGKDVELRCDPISGHTALYWYRQSLGQGLEFLIYFQGNSAPDKSGLPSDRFSAERTGGSVSTLTIQRTQQEDSAVYLCASSLGGTSGINEQFFGPGTRLTVL.